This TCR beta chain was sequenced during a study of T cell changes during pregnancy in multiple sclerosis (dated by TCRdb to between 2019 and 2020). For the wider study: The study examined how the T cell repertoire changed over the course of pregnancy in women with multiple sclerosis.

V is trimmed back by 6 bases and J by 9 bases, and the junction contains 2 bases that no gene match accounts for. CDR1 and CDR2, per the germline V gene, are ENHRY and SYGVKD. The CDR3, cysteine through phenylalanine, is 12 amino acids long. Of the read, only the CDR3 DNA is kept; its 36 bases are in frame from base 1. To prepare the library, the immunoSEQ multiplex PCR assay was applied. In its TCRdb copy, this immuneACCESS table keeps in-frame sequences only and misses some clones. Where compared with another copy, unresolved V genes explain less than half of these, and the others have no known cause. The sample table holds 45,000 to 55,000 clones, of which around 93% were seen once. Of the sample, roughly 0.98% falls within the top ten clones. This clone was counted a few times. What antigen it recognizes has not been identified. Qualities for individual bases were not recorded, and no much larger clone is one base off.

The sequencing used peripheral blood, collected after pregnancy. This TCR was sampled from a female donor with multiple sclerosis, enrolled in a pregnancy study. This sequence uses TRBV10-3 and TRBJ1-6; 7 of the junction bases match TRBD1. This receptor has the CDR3 CAIRGDSSPLHF. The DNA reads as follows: TGTGCCATCAGGGGGGACAGTTCACCCCTCCACTTT.